One and the same sample provided the 30 T cell receptor beta chains below, sequenced in a study of CD8 T cells in Susac syndrome. Random hexamers were used to reverse transcribe the RNA input (roughly 0.5 to 1 ug). Each CDR3 protein is one row after TCRdb ran MiXCR on the immunoSEQ multiplex PCR reads. This table holds roughly 160,000 distinct CDR3 sequences, roughly 95% found once. Sequencing was performed on CD4+ T cells from PBMCs. These TCRs come from a human donor with Susac syndrome.

The CDR3 sequence is CASSTAPVTYNSPLHF. Here the CDR3 DNA reads TGTGCCAGCAGTACGGCGCCAGTGACCTATAATTCACCCCTCCACTTT. V and J are TRBV25-1 and TRBJ1-6; the D is unclear. In germline, CDR1 is MGHDK, CDR2 SYGVNS. V lost 5 bases and J lost 2, with 13 bases in between. The CDR3 sequence is 16 residues long.

The rearrangement links TRBV30 to TRBJ2-5; D possibly corresponds to TRBD1 (6 bases). This CDR3 has 14 residues. The V gene's germline CDR1 is GTSNPN and CDR2 SVGIG (reference sequence). V lost 0 bases and J 5 bases, leaving 13 bases between the germline ends. This CDR3 reads CAWSVGGGEETQYF. The CDR3 nucleotides read TGTGCCTGGAGTGTAGGTGGGGGCGAGGAGACCCAGTACTTC. The full variable domain, in which reference TRBV30 and TRBJ2-5 provide the parts outside the CDR3, is SQTIHQWPATLVQPVGSPLSLECTVEGTSNPNLYWYRQAAGRGLQLLFYSVGIGQISSEVPQNLSASRPQDRQFILSSKKLLLSDSGFYLCAWSVGGGEETQYFGPGTRLLVL.

This clonotype was recorded only once. The V gene is TRBV9, the J gene TRBJ2-3; 10 nucleotides match TRBD2. V lost 4 bases and J lost 0; bases outside the gene matches: 5. CDR3 length equals 16 residues. The V gene's germline CDR1 is SGDLS and CDR2 YYNGEE. This CDR3 is CASSIRTSGSTDTQYF. The CDR3 DNA sequence: TGTGCCAGCAGCATCAGGACTAGCGGCAGCACAGATACGCAGTATTTT.

This clonotype was observed once. The chain couples TRBV4-1 to TRBJ1-1; D is ambiguous. This CDR3 spans 13 amino acids. CDR1 is MGHRA, CDR2 YSYEKL, per germline. Deletions cut 4 bases from V and 2 bases from J, with 8 bases between. CDR3 DNA: TGCGCCAGCAGCCCGGCGGGAAACACTGAAGCTTTCTTT. Its translation: CASSPAGNTEAFF.

The chain joins TRBV15 to TRBJ1-1, with no clear D. Germline V lookup: CDR1 LNHNV, CDR2 YYDKDF (reference sequence). Trimming cost V 0 bases and J 6 bases, with 8 bases left between them. This CDR3 spans 13 amino acids. The CDR3 DNA sequence: TGTGCCACCAGCAGAGAGGTGGAGGCTGAAGCTTTCTTT. As protein: CATSREVEAEAFF.

The rearrangement links TRBV29-1 to TRBJ2-1; no firm D call. This CDR3 has 13 amino acids. V lost 1 base and J lost 9, with 13 bases in between. CDR1 SQVTM and CDR2 ANQGSEA come from the germline V gene. The CDR3 loop reads CSVEALGSGEQFF. CDR3 sequence (DNA): TGCAGCGTTGAAGCTCTAGGTTCCGGTGAGCAGTTCTTC.

Written as DNA, the CDR3 is TGTGCCAGCAGTTTGGGCAGAGGACGGGAGCAGTACTTC. It yields the protein CASSLGRGREQYF. This chain connects TRBV28 to TRBJ2-7; D is unclear. V lost 3 bases, J lost 7 bases, and 13 bases lay in between. The CDR3 sequence is 13 residues long. From germline, CDR1 is MDHEN and CDR2 SYDVKM.

In its sample, this clonotype was seen once. CDR3 sequence reads: CASSPGTSYNEQFF. CDR3 in DNA: TGTGCCAGCAGCCCCGGGACTAGCTACAATGAGCAGTTCTTC. The chain recombines TRBV11-1 with TRBJ2-1; 8 bases agree with TRBD2. The trim removed 5 bases at V and 3 bases at J, leaving 3 bases unmatched. This CDR3 has 14 amino acids. Germline loops: CDR1 SGHAT, CDR2 FQDESV (reference sequence).

The genes are TRBV3-1 and TRBJ2-3; weak D call: TRBD2 (6 bases). The germline CDR1 and CDR2 sequences are LGHDT and YNNKEL (reference sequence). The CDR3 consists of 15 residues. Trimming took 4 bases from V and 2 from J, leaving 13 bases between them. CDR3 protein: CASSLLGSNTDTQYF. DNA for the CDR3: TGTGCCAGCAGCCTTCTCGGGAGTAACACAGATACGCAGTATTTT.

The chain is built from TRBV19 and TRBJ2-5; possible D gene TRBD1, 5 bases. Trimming pared 2 bases from V and 0 bases from J, leaving 7 bases between. The CDR3 covers 14 residues. The germline gives CDR1 LNHDA, CDR2 SQIVND (reference sequence). This CDR3 reads CASSIMDNQETQYF. CDR3 coding DNA: TGTGCCAGTAGTATAATGGACAACCAAGAGACCCAGTACTTC.

The chain employs TRBV20-1 and TRBJ1-5; 9 positions agree with TRBD1. The V gene's germline CDR1 is DFQATT and CDR2 SNEGSKA (reference sequence). The CDR3 is 15 residues long. Trimming cost V 3 bases and J 1 base; bases outside gene matches: 4. CDR3: CSARDRGGSNQPQHF. Here the CDR3 DNA reads TGCAGTGCTAGGGACAGGGGTGGCAGCAATCAGCCCCAGCATTTT.

This CDR3 is CASSQDLGERVANTGELFF. In DNA form, the CDR3 reads TGTGCCAGCAGCCAAGATTTAGGAGAGCGGGTCGCGAACACCGGGGAGCTGTTTTTT. The chain has TRBV4-2 and TRBJ2-2; D is perhaps TRBD2 (6 bases). Germline CDR1 is LGHNA and CDR2 is YNFKEQ. This CDR3 comprises 19 residues. Trimming pared 0 bases from V and 0 bases from J, leaving 17 bases between.

The rearrangement joins TRBV20-1 to TRBJ2-7; 7 bases line up with TRBD2. CDR1 DFQATT and CDR2 SNEGSKA come from the germline V gene (reference sequence). The length of the CDR3 is 12 residues. The J segment lost 3 bases and the V segment lost 5 bases, leaving 4 bases of the junction unmatched. The CDR3 is CSAGGRGYEQYF. CDR3 sequence (DNA): TGCAGTGCTGGGGGGAGGGGCTACGAGCAGTACTTC.

The chain is built from TRBV7-2 and TRBJ2-7, with a possible D match to TRBD2 (6 bases). CDR3 size: 17 residues. V was cut by 5 bases and J by 0 bases, with 20 bases left in between. Germline V gene data show CDR1 as SGHTA and CDR2 as FQGNSA. The CDR3 protein is CASSAPGGRTISYEQYF. DNA for the CDR3: TGTGCCAGCAGCGCCCCCGGCGGTAGGACTATCTCCTACGAGCAGTACTTC.

This sequence joins TRBV28 and TRBJ2-7; no definite D call. V was cut by 2 bases and J by 0 bases, with 5 bases left in between. Germline CDR1 is MDHEN and CDR2 is SYDVKM. There are 13 residues in the CDR3. The DNA of the CDR3 is TGTGCCAGCAGTTTAAACCCCTCCTACGAGCAGTACTTC. Translated: CASSLNPSYEQYF.

This chain uses TRBV7-2 with TRBJ2-3; TRBD1 agrees at 7 bases. CDR3 length: 14 amino acids. J lost 9 bases, V lost 4 bases, and 10 bases had no gene match. Germline CDR1 is SGHTA and CDR2 is FQGNSA. The CDR3 reads CASSSTRDSRTQYF. The CDR3 DNA is TGTGCCAGCAGCTCAACCCGGGACAGTAGGACGCAGTATTTT. Supplemented by reference TRBV7-2 and TRBJ2-3, the full variable domain reads GAGVSQSPSNKVTEKGKDVELRCDPISGHTALYWYRQSLGQGLEFLIYFQGNSAPDKSGLPSDRFSAERTGGSVSTLTIQRTQQEDSAVYLCASSSTRDSRTQYFGPGTRLTVL.

The gene calls are TRBV24-1 and TRBJ1-1; 7 bases map to TRBD1. With 7 bases clipped from V and 7 bases from J, the junction kept 2 bases outside the gene matches. This CDR3 is 11 amino acids long. CDR1 KGHDR and CDR2 SFDVKD come from the germline V gene. The CDR3 is CATSQGGEAFF. The CDR3 nucleotides are TGTGCCACCAGCCAGGGGGGTGAAGCTTTCTTT.

This clonotype was seen just once. The chain combines TRBV24-1 with TRBJ2-1; 10 positions match TRBD2. Germline V gene data show CDR1 as KGHDR and CDR2 as SFDVKD. J was trimmed by 9 bases and V by 5 bases; bases with no gene match: 3. This CDR3 spans 13 amino acids. The CDR3 protein is CATSGTSGTEQFF. The DNA for the CDR3 is TGTGCCACCAGTGGGACTAGCGGCACTGAGCAGTTCTTC.

The chain carries TRBV15 and TRBJ2-1; the D is unclear. The CDR3 loop spans 13 amino acids. Germline assignment: CDR1 LNHNV and CDR2 YYDKDF (reference sequence). Trimming removed 0 bases at V and 10 bases at J, with 10 bases between. Here the CDR3 reads CATSRDEGSEQFF. The DNA of the CDR3 is TGTGCCACCAGCAGAGACGAAGGATCCGAGCAGTTCTTC.

The chain has TRBV20-1 and TRBJ1-5; the D gene is possibly TRBD1 (6 bases). The germline V and J ends were trimmed by 1 base and 5 bases, with 12 bases remaining between them. This CDR3 region has 14 residues. The germline gives CDR1 DFQATT, CDR2 SNEGSKA (reference sequence). CDR3 sequence (DNA): TGCAGTGCTAGAGCCAGGGGCTGGGATCAGCCCCAGCATTTT. Translated: CSARARGWDQPQHF.

V usage is TRBV15 and J usage is TRBJ2-7; D is perhaps TRBD2 (6 bases). The CDR3 is 13 residues long. The V end lost 3 bases, the J end lost 4 bases, and 10 bases lay between the germline ends. CDR1 is LNHNV, CDR2 YYDKDF, per germline (reference sequence). The CDR3 loop is CATSRSGAYEQYV. The CDR3 DNA is TGTGCCACCAGCAGGTCGGGAGCTTACGAGCAGTACGTC.

The chain uses TRBV18 and TRBJ1-2; D unclear. The CDR3 consists of 13 residues. V shed 2 bases and J shed 4 bases, with 8 bases lying between them. In germline, CDR1 is KGHSH, CDR2 LQKENI. CDR3 DNA sequence: TGTGCCAGCTCACCAGACGGCAGCTATGGCTACACCTTC. It yields the protein CASSPDGSYGYTF.

The rearrangement joins TRBV9 to TRBJ1-1; D possibly corresponds to TRBD1 (5 bases). CDR1 and CDR2 from the germline V gene are SGDLS and YYNGEE. Trimming shortened V by 4 bases and J by 3 bases, and 19 bases separated the two germline ends. This CDR3 is built from 16 residues. DNA for the CDR3: TGTGCCAGCAGCCTCACCGGCCAGGGTCACCACACTGAAGCTTTCTTT. It specifies CASSLTGQGHHTEAFF.

The gene calls are TRBV5-6 and TRBJ2-5; D possibly uses TRBD1 or TRBD2 (5 bases each). Germline CDR1 SGHDT, CDR2 YYEEEE. V dropped 4 bases and J dropped 0 bases, with 16 bases sitting between them. The CDR3 length is 16 residues. CDR3 bases: TGTGCCAGCAGCCTACTACGGGACCAGTACCAAGAGACCCAGTACTTC. Its translation is CASSLLRDQYQETQYF.

This rearrangement joins TRBV4-2 to TRBJ2-3, with TRBD2 matching 14 bases. Trimming removed 1 base from V and 7 bases from J; junction bases left unmatched: 1. Germline assignment: CDR1 LGHNA and CDR2 YNFKEQ. The CDR3 extends over 15 amino acids. In DNA, the CDR3 is TGTGCCAGCAGCCAAGGGACTAGCGGGGGGAATACGCAGTATTTT. Encoded protein: CASSQGTSGGNTQYF.

The chain couples TRBV4-3 to TRBJ2-1, with D unclear. V lost 3 bases and J lost 7, with 10 bases in between. This CDR3 region has 13 residues. Germline V lookup: CDR1 LGHNA, CDR2 YSLEER. CDR3 protein: CASSQNEWNEQFF. CDR3 sequence (DNA): TGCGCCAGCAGCCAGAACGAATGGAATGAGCAGTTCTTC.

V usage is TRBV28 and J usage is TRBJ2-7, with TRBD1 matching 7 bases. Germline lookup yields CDR1 MDHEN and CDR2 SYDVKM. V dropped 3 bases and J dropped 9; count of bases not matched to a gene: 8. This CDR3 is built from 13 residues. The CDR3 DNA is TGTGCCAGCAGTTTCCAAGACAGGGTCGGGCAGTACTTC. Translating gives CASSFQDRVGQYF.

The chain combines TRBV5-4 with TRBJ2-3, with D unclear. The V end was cut by 3 bases, the J end by 0 bases, with 5 bases between. The germline gives CDR1 SGHNT, CDR2 YYREEE (reference sequence). CDR3 size: 13 residues. CDR3 nucleotide sequence: TGTGCCAGCAGCTGGGTTAGCACAGATACGCAGTATTTT. Translation gives CASSWVSTDTQYF.

V is TRBV7-9 and J is TRBJ1-2; TRBD1 might be the D (5 bases). Germline V gene sequence: CDR1 SEHNR, CDR2 FQNEAQ (reference sequence). The CDR3 spans 15 residues. Between the trimmed V and J ends, which lost 0 bases and 4 bases, there was a span of 12 bases. The CDR3 reads CASSLANQGGYGYTF. CDR3 bases: TGTGCCAGCAGCTTAGCTAACCAGGGAGGCTATGGCTACACCTTC. Full variable domain (remainder filled in from reference TRBV7-9 and TRBJ1-2): DTGVSQNPRHKITKRGQNVTFRCDPISEHNRLYWYRQTLGQGPEFLTYFQNEAQLEKSRLLSDRFSAERPKGSFSTLEIQRTEQGDSAMYLCASSLANQGGYGYTFGSGTRLTVV.

V gene TRBV7-2 combines with J gene TRBJ1-1; tentative D call: TRBD1 (5 bases). Germline loops: CDR1 SGHTA, CDR2 FQGNSA. V lost 1 base, J lost 6 bases, and 12 bases lay in between. The CDR3 sequence is 14 residues long. CDR3 sequence (DNA): TGTGCCAGCAGCTTAGTTCAGGGCGGCGCTGAAGCTTTCTTT. This codes for CASSLVQGGAEAFF.